Listed below are T cell receptor beta chains from one sample, sequenced in a study of T cell repertoires in cytomegalovirus infection. TCRdb processed the reads anew with MiXCR; each CDR3 protein has one entry. The data show approximately 910,000 distinct CDR3 sequences, roughly 31% seen once. No antigen is known for these receptors. Sequences were derived from cultured CD8+ T cells from PBMCs, sampled from culture after CMV antigen stimulation. The source of these receptors is a human donor in good health (CMV status not recorded). Some clones in this sample may be carry-over from other donors' samples. CDR3s include the opening cysteine and the closing phenylalanine or tryptophan. The order of the fields is clone size, J gene, CDR3 length, D gene, V gene, CDR3 DNA, CDR3 protein. D genes are given only for firm matches. Some rows have no size entry. The others give once, few or many, or a class for an expanded clone.

>-|TRBJ2-2|13|-|TRBV29-1
TGCAGCGTTGGCGGGGAGAACACCGGGGAGCTGTTTTTT
CSVGGENTGELFF
>few|TRBJ2-2|13|-|TRBV15
TGTGCCACCGGGCCGGGCGAGGGGGGGGAGCTGTTTTTT
CATGPGEGGELFF
>many|TRBJ2-1|14|-|TRBV7-2
TGTGCCAGCAGCTTAGAGGGACCCCATCATGAGCAGTTCTTC
CASSLEGPHHEQFF
>few|TRBJ2-1|16|TRBD2|TRBV7-6
TGTGCCAGCAGCTTAGGGCCTAGCGGACTGAACAATGAGCAGTTCTTC
CASSLGPSGLNNEQFF
>-|TRBJ1-4|15|-|TRBV15
TGTGCCACCAGCAGAGATTGTCAGCTAAATGAAAAACTGTTTTTT
CATSRDCQLNEKLFF
>-|TRBJ1-6|15|TRBD1|TRBV10-3
TGTGCCATCGGATCGGACAGGGGAAATAATTCACCCCTCCACTTT
CAIGSDRGNNSPLHF
>-|TRBJ2-1|14|-|TRBV5-5
TGTGCCAGCAGCTTGGTGAACAGGGTGGATGAGCAGTTCTTC
CASSLVNRVDEQFF
>once|TRBJ1-6|15|-|TRBV3-1
TGTGCCAGCAGCCAGACAGGAGACTATAATTCACCCCTCCACTTT
CASSQTGDYNSPLHF
>-|TRBJ1-1|15|TRBD1|TRBV7-8
TGTGCCAGCAGCACCTTCCGGACAGGCGGGACTGAAGCTTTCTTT
CASSTFRTGGTEAFF
>many|TRBJ2-7|14|-|TRBV6-2/TRBV6-3
TGTGCCAGCAGCGGCGGATCATTTGCCTACGAGCAGTACTTC
CASSGGSFAYEQYF
>many|TRBJ2-1|12|-|TRBV6-1
TGTGCCAGCAGTGCAAGGGGAGATGAGCAGTTCTTC
CASSARGDEQFF
>-|TRBJ2-3|18|TRBD2|TRBV6-1
TGTGTCAGCAGTAGCCGGGACTACAATCCCTATAGCACAGATACGCAGTATTTT
CVSSSRDYNPYSTDTQYF
>-|TRBJ1-1|15|TRBD1|TRBV12-3/TRBV12-4
TGTGCCAGCGGCGACAGGGCTCTACTTGGCACTGAAGCTTTCTTT
CASGDRALLGTEAFF
>many|TRBJ1-5|14|TRBD1|TRBV6-1
TGTGCCAGCAGACGGACAGGGGGCAATCAGCCCCAGCATTTT
CASRRTGGNQPQHF
>few|TRBJ1-6|14|TRBD1|TRBV6-2/TRBV6-3
TGTGCCAGCAGTCCAGACAGGGTCGGATCACCCCTCCACTTT
CASSPDRVGSPLHF
>many|TRBJ1-1|12|-|TRBV7-9
TGTGCCAGCAGCTTAAGGAGAACTGAAGCTTTCTTT
CASSLRRTEAFF
>few|TRBJ1-1|12|-|TRBV12-3/TRBV12-4
TGTGCCAGCAGGATCTCCGCAACTGAAGCTTTCTTT
CASRISATEAFF
>few|TRBJ2-1|14|TRBD1|TRBV9
TGTGCCAGCAGCACCAAGGACAGGGTGGATGAGCAGTTCTTC
CASSTKDRVDEQFF
>few|TRBJ2-2|14|-|TRBV2
TGTGCCAGCAGCGACCCAGTGAACACCGGGGAGCTGTTTTTT
CASSDPVNTGELFF
>few|TRBJ1-3|17|-|TRBV10-3
TGTGCCATCAGGTCTGGAGAGGCCCTTCAGGGTGGAAACACCATATATTTT
CAIRSGEALQGGNTIYF
>few|TRBJ1-6|14|TRBD1|TRBV27
TGTGCCAGCAGTTCTAGACAGGGTTGGTCACCCCTCCACTTT
CASSSRQGWSPLHF
>-|TRBJ2-7|15|TRBD2|TRBV7-4
TGTGCCAGCAGCTTAGCGGGAGGGACCGCCTACGAGCAGTACTTC
CASSLAGGTAYEQYF
>-|TRBJ1-1|15|TRBD1|TRBV6-6
TGTGCCAGCAGTCTACGCCTGACAGGGGACACTGAAGCTTTCTTT
CASSLRLTGDTEAFF
>few|TRBJ1-3|14|-|TRBV6-2/TRBV6-3
TGTGCCAGCCTTGGGACAATCTCTGGAAACACCATATATTTT
CASLGTISGNTIYF
>-|TRBJ1-6|13|-|TRBV29-1
TGCAGCGGCTTCTGGGGCCGGGATTCACCCCTCCACTTT
CSGFWGRDSPLHF
>few|TRBJ2-1|16|TRBD2|TRBV9
TGTGCCAGCAGCTCCCGGACTAGCGGGGGGTACAATGAGCAGTTCTTC
CASSSRTSGGYNEQFF